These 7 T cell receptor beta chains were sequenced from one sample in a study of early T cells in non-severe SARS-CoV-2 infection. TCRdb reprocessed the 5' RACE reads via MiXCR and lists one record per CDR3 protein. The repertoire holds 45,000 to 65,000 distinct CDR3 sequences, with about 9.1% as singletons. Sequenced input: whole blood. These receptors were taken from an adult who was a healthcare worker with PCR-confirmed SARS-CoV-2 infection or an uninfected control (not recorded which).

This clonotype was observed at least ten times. CDR3 protein: CAISESGLDYEQYF. The CDR3 bases are TGTGCCATCAGTGAGTCGGGACTTGACTACGAGCAGTACTTC. This rearrangement joins TRBV10-3 to TRBJ2-7; D may be TRBD2 (6 bases). V was clipped by 0 bases and J by 3 bases, with 9 bases between them. Germline CDR1 and CDR2: ENHRY and SYGVKD. The CDR3 covers 14 residues.

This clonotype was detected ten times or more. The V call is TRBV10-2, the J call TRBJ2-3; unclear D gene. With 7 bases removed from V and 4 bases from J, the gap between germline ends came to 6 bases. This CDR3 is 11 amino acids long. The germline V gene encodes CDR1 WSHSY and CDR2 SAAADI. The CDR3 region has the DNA TGCGCCAGCAAGGAATCAGATACGCAGTATTTT. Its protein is CASKESDTQYF.

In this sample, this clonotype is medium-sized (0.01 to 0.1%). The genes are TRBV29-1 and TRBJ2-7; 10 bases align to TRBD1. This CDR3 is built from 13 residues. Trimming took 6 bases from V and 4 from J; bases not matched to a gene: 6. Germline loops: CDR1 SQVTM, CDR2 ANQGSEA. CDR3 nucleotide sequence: TGCAGCGTGGTGGGACAGGGGATTTACGAGCAGTACTTC. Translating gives CSVVGQGIYEQYF.

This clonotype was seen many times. The chain's CDR3 is CASSPLGTGGNQPQHF. CDR3 in DNA: TGTGCCAGCAGCCCCCTAGGAACAGGGGGCAATCAGCCCCAGCATTTT. J is TRBJ1-5 and V is TRBV6-1, with 7 bases aligning to TRBD1. There are 16 residues in the CDR3. The germline CDR1 and CDR2 sequences are MNHNS and SASEGT. After removal of 6 bases from V and 2 bases from J, the junction contained 10 bases not matched to a gene.

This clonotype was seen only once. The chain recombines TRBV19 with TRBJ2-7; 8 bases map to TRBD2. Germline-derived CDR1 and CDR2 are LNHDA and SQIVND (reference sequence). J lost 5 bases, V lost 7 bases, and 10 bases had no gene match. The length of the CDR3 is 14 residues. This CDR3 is CASTIFSGSDEQYF. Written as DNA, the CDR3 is TGTGCCAGTACTATTTTCAGCGGGAGTGACGAGCAGTACTTC.

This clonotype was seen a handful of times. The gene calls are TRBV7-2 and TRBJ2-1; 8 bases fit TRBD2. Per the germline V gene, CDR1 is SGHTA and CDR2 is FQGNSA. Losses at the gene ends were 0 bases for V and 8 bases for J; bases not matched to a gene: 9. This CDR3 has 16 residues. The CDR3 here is CASSLAGGRFIDEQFF. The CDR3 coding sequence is TGTGCCAGCAGCTTAGCTGGCGGGAGGTTTATCGATGAGCAGTTCTTC.

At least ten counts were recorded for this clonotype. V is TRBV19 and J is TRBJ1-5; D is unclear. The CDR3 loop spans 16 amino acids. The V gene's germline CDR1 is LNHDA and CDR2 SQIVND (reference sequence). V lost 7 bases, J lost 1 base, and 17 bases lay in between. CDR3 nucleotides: TGTGCCAGTAAGGAAGTATGGCGGGGAAGCAATCAGCCCCAGCATTTT. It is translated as CASKEVWRGSNQPQHF.